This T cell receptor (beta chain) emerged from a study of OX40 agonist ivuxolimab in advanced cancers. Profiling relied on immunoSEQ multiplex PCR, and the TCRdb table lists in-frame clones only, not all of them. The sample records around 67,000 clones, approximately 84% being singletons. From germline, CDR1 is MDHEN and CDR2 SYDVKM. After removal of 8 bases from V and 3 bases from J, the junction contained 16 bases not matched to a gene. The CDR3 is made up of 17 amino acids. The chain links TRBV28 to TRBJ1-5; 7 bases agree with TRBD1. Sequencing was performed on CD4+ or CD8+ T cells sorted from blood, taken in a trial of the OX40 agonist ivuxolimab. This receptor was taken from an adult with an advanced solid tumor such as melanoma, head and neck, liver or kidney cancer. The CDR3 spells CASVVGGGNLPNQPQHF. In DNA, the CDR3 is TGTGCCAGCGTCGTAGGGGGCGGCAACCTCCCCAATCAGCCCCAGCATTTT.